The 26 T cell receptor beta chains below were found in one sample sequenced in a study of cytomegalovirus exposure and HLA in healthy donors. Researchers ran the PCR with 60 Vbeta and 13 Jbeta primers. Sequencing was performed with immunoSEQ multiplex PCR; in TCRdb, only in-frame clones are kept and a portion is missing. The sample contains 130,000 to 150,000 clones, 70% to 85% of which appear only once. The material sequenced was PBMCs. The origin of the receptors is a woman in her sixties or seventies in good health and CMV-seropositive.

DNA for the CDR3: TGCAGCGCAGGAGATACGCAGTATTTT. This gives the protein CSAGDTQYF. The genes are TRBV29-1 and TRBJ2-3; D remains unclear. Germline CDR1 is SQVTM and CDR2 is ANQGSEA. V lost 7 bases and J lost 5, with 4 bases in between. The CDR3 runs to 9 residues.

DNA of the CDR3: TGTGCCAGCAGCCGCACAGGGACTGGAAACACCATATATTTT. This codes for CASSRTGTGNTIYF. The J gene is TRBJ1-3, the V gene TRBV14; D is possibly TRBD1 (6 bases). Germline CDR1 is SGHDN and CDR2 is FVKESK. V was trimmed by 4 bases and J by 2 bases, leaving 9 bases between them. The CDR3 totals 14 residues.

The rearrangement joins TRBV28 to TRBJ1-5; 9 bases align to TRBD1. In germline, CDR1 is MDHEN, CDR2 SYDVKM. The CDR3 contains 17 residues. V gave up 4 bases and J gave up 3 bases; unmatched junction bases: 10. CDR3: CASSSYRGREDNQPQHF. The DNA of the CDR3 is TGTGCCAGCAGTTCCTACAGGGGGCGCGAGGACAATCAGCCCCAGCATTTT.

The genes are TRBV5-6 and TRBJ1-4, with D possibly matching TRBD1 (5 bases). Trimming removed 0 bases from V and 5 bases from J, with 8 bases in between. The germline V gene encodes CDR1 SGHDT and CDR2 YYEEEE. The CDR3 is 14 amino acids. The CDR3 sequence is CASSLGQLNEKLFF. The CDR3 DNA reads as TGTGCCAGCAGCTTGGGACAGCTGAATGAAAAACTGTTTTTT.

This clone occurred a few times. V is TRBV6-1 and J is TRBJ1-1, with a possible D match to TRBD1 (5 bases). The V gene lost 6 bases and the J gene lost 2 bases, with 13 bases spanning the gap. The CDR3 consists of 14 residues. Germline-derived CDR1 and CDR2 are MNHNS and SASEGT. CDR3 region: CASSPLGGNTEAFF. The CDR3, as DNA: TGTGCCAGCAGCCCCCTCGGGGGAAACACTGAAGCTTTCTTT.

The genes are TRBV7-2 and TRBJ2-1; 8 bases match TRBD1. The CDR3 extends over 15 amino acids. Looked up from germline, CDR1 is SGHTA and CDR2 is FQGNSA. Losses at the gene ends were 5 bases for V and 6 bases for J; bases not matched to a gene: 9. The CDR3, as DNA: TGTGCCAGCAGCCTACAGGGGGGTCTGGGCAATGAGCAGTTCTTC. Protein product: CASSLQGGLGNEQFF. Based on the CDR3 plus reference TRBV7-2 and TRBJ2-1, the full variable domain is GAGVSQSPSNKVTEKGKDVELRCDPISGHTALYWYRQSLGQGLEFLIYFQGNSAPDKSGLPSDRFSAERTGGSVSTLTIQRTQQEDSAVYLCASSLQGGLGNEQFFGPGTRLTVL.

The rearrangement uses TRBV14 and TRBJ2-3; unclear D gene. Germline V gives CDR1 SGHDN, CDR2 FVKESK. The CDR3 is 16 amino acids. V was trimmed by 0 bases and J by 3 bases, leaving 13 bases between them. The CDR3 is CASSQDLRFGTDTQYF. The CDR3 DNA sequence: TGTGCCAGCAGCCAAGATTTGCGGTTTGGTACAGATACGCAGTATTTT.

The V gene is TRBV14, the J gene TRBJ2-1, with D perhaps matching TRBD1 (6 bases). Trimming took off 6 bases at V and 8 bases at J, with 20 bases between the two ends. CDR3 length: 15 amino acids. Germline assignment: CDR1 SGHDN and CDR2 FVKESK. Here the CDR3 DNA reads TGTGCCAGCAGTAGACCGGGACAAGGGACCGATGAGCAGTTCTTC. It yields the protein CASSRPGQGTDEQFF.

The chain joins TRBV7-9 to TRBJ1-1; 10 positions agree with TRBD1. The CDR3 consists of 14 residues. Per the germline V gene, CDR1 is SEHNR and CDR2 is FQNEAQ (reference sequence). V lost 4 bases and J lost 7; bases outside the gene matches: 6. CDR3 nucleotide sequence: TGTGCCAGCAGCTCGGGACAGGGGAAGGGTGAAGCTTTCTTT. Its protein product is CASSSGQGKGEAFF.

V and J are TRBV11-3 and TRBJ2-1, with 14 nucleotides matching TRBD2. The germline gives CDR1 SGHNT, CDR2 YENEEA. The J segment lost 8 bases and the V segment lost 0 bases, leaving 6 bases of the junction unmatched. The CDR3 extends over 17 amino acids. CDR3 bases: TGTGCCAGCAGCTTAGATAGTGGACTAGCGGGAGGCTATGAGCAGTTCTTC. Its protein is CASSLDSGLAGGYEQFF.

Note on this clone: Different DNA sequences within this sample yield the same CDR3. This rearrangement joins TRBV9 to TRBJ1-3, with a weak D call TRBD1 (5 bases). The CDR3 spans 15 residues. Looked up from germline, CDR1 is SGDLS and CDR2 is YYNGEE. V dropped 0 bases and J dropped 0 bases, with 7 bases sitting between them. The CDR3 is CASSVVDSSGNTIYF. CDR3 nucleotide sequence: TGTGCCAGCAGCGTAGTCGACAGCTCTGGAAACACCATATATTTT.

The gene calls are TRBV5-1 and TRBJ1-2; no clear D. The V gene's germline CDR1 is SGHRS and CDR2 YFSETQ. Deletions cut 5 bases from V and 8 bases from J, with 19 bases between. The CDR3 extends over 14 amino acids. CDR3 in amino acids: CASRTISDRLGYTF. DNA for the CDR3: TGCGCCAGCAGGACTATATCTGACCGACTCGGCTACACCTTC. Using reference TRBV5-1 and TRBJ1-2 for the parts outside the CDR3, the full variable domain is KAGVTQTPRYLIKTRGQQVTLSCSPISGHRSVSWYQQTPGQGLQFLFEYFSETQRNKGNFPGRFSGRQFSNSRSEMNVSTLELGDSALYLCASRTISDRLGYTFGSGTRLTVV.

This clone has just one count. The gene calls are TRBV7-2 and TRBJ1-4; D call uncertain. Germline V gene lookup returns CDR1 SGHTA and CDR2 FQGNSA. The CDR3 consists of 16 residues. With 4 bases removed from V and 0 bases from J, the gap between germline ends came to 12 bases. The CDR3 DNA reads as TGTGCCAGCAGCTCCTATCCCGATGCAACTAATGAAAAACTGTTTTTT. Protein: CASSSYPDATNEKLFF.

The chain uses TRBV28 and TRBJ1-1, with D tentatively TRBD1 (6 bases). Trimming shortened V by 6 bases and J by 5 bases, and 16 bases separated the two germline ends. Germline values: CDR1 MDHEN, CDR2 SYDVKM. There are 14 residues in the CDR3. This CDR3 reads CASRVDRTFTEAFF. The CDR3 DNA follows: TGTGCCAGCAGGGTAGACAGGACTTTTACTGAAGCTTTCTTT. The variable domain in full, with the rest retrieved from reference TRBV28 and TRBJ1-1, is DVKVTQSSRYLVKRTGEKVFLECVQDMDHENMFWYRQDPGLGLRLIYFSYDVKMKEKGDIPEGYSVSREKKERFSLILESASTNQTSMYLCASRVDRTFTEAFFGQGTRLTVV.

The rearrangement joins TRBV7-3 to TRBJ1-2; the D gene is possibly TRBD1 (5 bases). CDR1 and CDR2 from the germline V gene are SGHTA and FQGTGA. Trimming pared 2 bases from V and 4 bases from J, leaving 14 bases between. The CDR3 is 15 residues long. CDR3 in DNA: TGTGCCAGCAGCTTAGAGGCGGGGCCGCGCTATGGCTACACCTTC. Its translation: CASSLEAGPRYGYTF.

J is TRBJ1-3 and V is TRBV5-8; TRBD1 is a possible D gene (6 bases). Germline CDR1 and CDR2: SGHTS and YDEGEE. Between the trimmed V and J ends, which lost 1 base and 9 bases, there was a span of 14 bases. The CDR3 runs to 14 residues. This CDR3 is CASSLPGELITIYF. The CDR3 region has the DNA TGTGCCAGCAGCTTGCCAGGGGAGTTAATCACCATATATTTT.

J is TRBJ2-1 and V is TRBV18; TRBD2 matches 7 bases. V lost 5 bases to trimming and J lost 3 bases; unmatched junction nucleotides: 7. Germline CDR1 reads KGHSH; CDR2 reads LQKENI. CDR3 length: 15 amino acids. Here the CDR3 DNA reads TGTGCCAGCTCATCACAGGCTAGCGGCTACAATGAGCAGTTCTTC. Translated, it gives CASSSQASGYNEQFF.

V usage is TRBV27 and J usage is TRBJ2-4, with 7 bases identical to TRBD2. V was clipped by 7 bases and J by 6 bases; unmatched bases: 9. The V gene's germline CDR1 is MNHEY and CDR2 SMNVEV (reference sequence). This CDR3 spans 14 amino acids. This CDR3 reads CASNNGGRGNIQYF. The CDR3 DNA is TGTGCCAGCAACAATGGCGGGAGAGGAAACATTCAGTACTTC.

The table lists this clone with a few counts. The V call is TRBV6-1, the J call TRBJ2-7; D may be TRBD2 (5 bases). The CDR3 spans 15 residues. V lost 6 bases, J lost 2 bases, and 17 bases lay in between. Germline V gene lookup returns CDR1 MNHNS and CDR2 SASEGT. CDR3 in DNA: TGTGCCAGCAGGGATACGGGATCAGGAGCCTACGAGCAGTACTTC. Its translation: CASRDTGSGAYEQYF.

The chain uses TRBV4-3 and TRBJ1-6, with D unclear. CDR1 and CDR2 (germline): LGHNA, YSLEER. This CDR3 comprises 14 residues. Trimming removed 1 base at V and 7 bases at J, with 8 bases between. Here the CDR3 reads CASSQAGLNSPLHF. The CDR3 region has the DNA TGCGCCAGCAGCCAAGCTGGGCTCAATTCACCCCTCCACTTT.

The chain couples TRBV28 to TRBJ1-1; 10 nucleotides line up with TRBD1. The V gene's germline CDR1 is MDHEN and CDR2 SYDVKM. The CDR3 extends over 14 amino acids. Trimming cost V 6 bases and J 6 bases; bases outside gene matches: 7. CDR3 coding DNA: TGTGCCAGCAGGGAGACAGGGGGCGCCGCTGAAGCTTTCTTT. Its translation: CASRETGGAAEAFF.

The chain joins TRBV4-1 to TRBJ2-7, with TRBD1 matching over 8 bases. The trim removed 1 base at V and 6 bases at J, leaving 8 bases unmatched. Germline values: CDR1 MGHRA, CDR2 YSYEKL. The CDR3 spans 15 residues. CDR3 in amino acids: CASSQGRGPISEQYF. CDR3 DNA sequence: TGCGCCAGCAGCCAAGGCAGGGGGCCCATCAGCGAGCAGTACTTC.

The V gene is TRBV6-5, the J gene TRBJ2-7; 11 nucleotides line up with TRBD2. Germline assignment: CDR1 MNHEY and CDR2 SVGAGI. The J segment lost 1 base and the V segment lost 4 bases, leaving 6 bases of the junction unmatched. This CDR3 contains 16 residues. The CDR3 DNA sequence: TGTGCCAGCAGTTCCCCTAGACTAGCGGGATCCTACGAGCAGTACTTC. It translates to CASSSPRLAGSYEQYF.

This chain joins TRBV11-3 and TRBJ1-2; 8 bases are shared with TRBD1. Germline CDR1 SGHNT, CDR2 YENEEA. Unmatched junction bases numbered 6, after V lost 5 bases and J lost 4 bases. The CDR3 contains 14 residues. CDR3: CASSGLGQGYGYTF. The CDR3 nucleotides read TGTGCCAGCAGCGGACTAGGACAGGGCTATGGCTACACCTTC.

The gene calls are TRBV6-6 and TRBJ2-2; 7 bases are shared with TRBD1. CDR1 is MNHNY and CDR2 is SVGAGI in the germline V gene (reference sequence). The CDR3 loop spans 16 amino acids. With 6 bases clipped from V and 5 bases from J, the junction kept 12 bases outside the gene matches. CDR3 in amino acids: CASRGGQAKTTGELFF. DNA for the CDR3: TGTGCCAGCAGGGGCGGACAGGCAAAAACGACCGGGGAGCTGTTTTTT.

This rearrangement joins TRBV5-4 to TRBJ2-1; TRBD1 matches 10 bases. With 0 bases clipped from V and 4 bases from J, the junction kept 1 base outside the gene matches. The CDR3 consists of 15 residues. Germline CDR1 is SGHNT and CDR2 is YYREEE (reference sequence). This chain's CDR3 is CASSLGGQGYNEQFF. The DNA for the CDR3 is TGTGCCAGCAGCTTGGGGGGACAGGGGTACAATGAGCAGTTCTTC.